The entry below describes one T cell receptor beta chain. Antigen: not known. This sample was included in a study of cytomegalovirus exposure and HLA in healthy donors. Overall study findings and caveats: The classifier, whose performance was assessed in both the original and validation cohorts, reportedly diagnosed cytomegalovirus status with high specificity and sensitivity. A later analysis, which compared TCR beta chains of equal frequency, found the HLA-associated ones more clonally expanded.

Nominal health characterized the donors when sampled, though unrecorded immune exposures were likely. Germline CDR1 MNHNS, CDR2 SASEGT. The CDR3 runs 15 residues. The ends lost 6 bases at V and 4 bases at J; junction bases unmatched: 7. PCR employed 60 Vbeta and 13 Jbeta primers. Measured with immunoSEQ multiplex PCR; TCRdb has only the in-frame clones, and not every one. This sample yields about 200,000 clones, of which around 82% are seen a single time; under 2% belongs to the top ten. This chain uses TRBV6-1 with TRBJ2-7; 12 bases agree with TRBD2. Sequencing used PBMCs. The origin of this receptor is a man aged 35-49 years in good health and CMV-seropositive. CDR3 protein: CASRSGTSGHYEQYF. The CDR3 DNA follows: TGTGCCAGCAGATCCGGGACTAGCGGGCATTACGAGCAGTACTTC.